This T cell receptor beta chain originates from a study of blood T cells in healthy people across ages. Turning to the study itself: Researchers report that template switching captured about one barcoded beta molecule per two T cells.

Study-wide results and limits: Correlation between TCR beta diversity and naive T cell percentage was strong. Possibly, changes in expanded clonotypes were confounded because donor CMV status was unknown.

This CDR3 has 17 amino acids. With respect to this clonotype: The antigen remains undetermined.

With a J-beta primer mix and a sample-barcoded 5' primer, a second PCR ran about 6 to 11 cycles. TCRdb called the 5' RACE reads again in MiXCR, with one record for every CDR3 protein. The sample yields over a million distinct CDR3 sequences, approximately 60% seen once. Each donor gave roughly 9.8 milliliters of peripheral blood. Material: blood. The rearrangement joins TRBV21-1 to TRBJ1-2; the table's D call, TRBD1, was not checked against the DNA. TRBV21-1 is flagged as a pseudogene. The TCR sequence derives from a man in his late teens or twenties in good health. This chain's CDR3 is CASSTTGKVHGNYGYTF. The CDR3 coding sequence is TGTGCCAGCAGCACTACAGGGAAGGTCCATGGTAACTATGGCTACACCTTC.